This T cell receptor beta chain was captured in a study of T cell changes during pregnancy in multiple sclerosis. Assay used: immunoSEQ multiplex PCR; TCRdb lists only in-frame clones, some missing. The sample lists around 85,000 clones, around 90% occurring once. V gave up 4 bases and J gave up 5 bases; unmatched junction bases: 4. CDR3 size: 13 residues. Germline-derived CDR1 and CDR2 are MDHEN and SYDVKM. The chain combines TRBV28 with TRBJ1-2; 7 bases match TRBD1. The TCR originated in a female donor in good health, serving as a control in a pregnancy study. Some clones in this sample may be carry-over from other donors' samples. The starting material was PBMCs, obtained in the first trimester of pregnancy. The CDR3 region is CASSSGTEYGYTF. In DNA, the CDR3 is TGTGCCAGCAGTTCCGGGACAGAGTATGGCTACACCTTC.